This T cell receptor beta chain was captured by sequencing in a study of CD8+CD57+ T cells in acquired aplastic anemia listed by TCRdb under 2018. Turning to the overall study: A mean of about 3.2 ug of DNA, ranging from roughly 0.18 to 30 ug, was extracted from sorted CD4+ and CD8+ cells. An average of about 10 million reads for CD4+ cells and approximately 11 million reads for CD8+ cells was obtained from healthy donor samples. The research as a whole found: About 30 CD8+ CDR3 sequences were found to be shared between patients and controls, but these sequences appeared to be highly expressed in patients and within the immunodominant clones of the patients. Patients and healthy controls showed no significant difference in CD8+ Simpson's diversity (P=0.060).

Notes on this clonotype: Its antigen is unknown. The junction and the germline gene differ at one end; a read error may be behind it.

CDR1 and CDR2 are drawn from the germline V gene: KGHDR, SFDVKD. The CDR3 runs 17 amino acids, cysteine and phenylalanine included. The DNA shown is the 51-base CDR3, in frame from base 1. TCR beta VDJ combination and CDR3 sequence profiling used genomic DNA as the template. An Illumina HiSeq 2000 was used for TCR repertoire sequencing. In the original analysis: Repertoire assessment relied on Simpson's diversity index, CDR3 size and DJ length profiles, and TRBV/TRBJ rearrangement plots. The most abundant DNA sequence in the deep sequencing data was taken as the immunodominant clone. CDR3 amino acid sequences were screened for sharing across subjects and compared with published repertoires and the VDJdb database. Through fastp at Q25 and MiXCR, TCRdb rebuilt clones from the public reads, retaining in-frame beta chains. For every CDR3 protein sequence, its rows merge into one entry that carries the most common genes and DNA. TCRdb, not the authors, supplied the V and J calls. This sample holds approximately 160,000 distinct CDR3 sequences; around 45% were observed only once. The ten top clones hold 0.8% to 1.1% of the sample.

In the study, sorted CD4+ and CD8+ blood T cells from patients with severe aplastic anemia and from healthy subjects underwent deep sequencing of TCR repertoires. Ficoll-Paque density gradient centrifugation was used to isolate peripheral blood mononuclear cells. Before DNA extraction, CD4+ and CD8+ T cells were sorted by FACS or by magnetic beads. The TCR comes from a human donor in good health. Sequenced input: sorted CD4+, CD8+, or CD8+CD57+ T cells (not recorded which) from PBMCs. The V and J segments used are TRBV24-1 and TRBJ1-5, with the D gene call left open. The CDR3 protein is CATSDPRSSPGNQPQHF. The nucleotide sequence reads TGTGCTACCAGTGACCCCCGGTCGTCCCCTGGGAATCAGCCCCAGCATTTT.